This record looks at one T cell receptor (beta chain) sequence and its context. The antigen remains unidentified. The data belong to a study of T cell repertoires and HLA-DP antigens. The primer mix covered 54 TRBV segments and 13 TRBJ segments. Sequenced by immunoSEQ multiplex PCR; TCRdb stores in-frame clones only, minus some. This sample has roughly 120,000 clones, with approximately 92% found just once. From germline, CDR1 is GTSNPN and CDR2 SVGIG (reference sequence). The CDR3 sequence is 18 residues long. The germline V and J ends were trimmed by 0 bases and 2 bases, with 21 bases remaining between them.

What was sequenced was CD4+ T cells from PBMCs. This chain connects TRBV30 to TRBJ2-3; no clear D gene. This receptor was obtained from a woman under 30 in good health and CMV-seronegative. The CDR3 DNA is TGTGCCTGGAGTGTCTCCGATGTTATCCTCTTGGTCACAGATACGCAGTATTTT. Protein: CAWSVSDVILLVTDTQYF.